The rows below give T cell receptor beta chains drawn from one sample of a study of T cell responses to AZD1222 COVID-19 vaccine. Using immunoSEQ multiplex PCR, the repertoire was profiled, and TCRdb retains in-frame clones only, with some absent. The sample yields some 81,000 clones, 86% seen once. The sample was peripheral blood, taken 28 days after the second AZD1222 dose. These receptors came from an adult who received the AZD1222 COVID-19 vaccine. The CDR3 runs from the conserved cysteine through the conserved F or W. The order of the fields is clone size, V gene, D gene, J gene, CDR3 protein, CDR3 DNA. A D gene is named only where the DNA matches it firmly. Rows may omit the clone size; those that give it use once, few, many or a size class.

-,TRBV19,-,TRBJ1-1,CASIRTANTEAFF,TGTGCCAGTATTAGGACAGCAAACACTGAAGCTTTCTTT
-,TRBV4-1,-,TRBJ2-7,CASSQDLQRQNYEQYF,TGCGCCAGCAGCCAAGATCTCCAGCGCCAGAACTACGAGCAGTACTTC
-,TRBV6-5,TRBD1,TRBJ1-1,CASSYTGGDAEAFF,TGTGCCAGCAGCTACACAGGGGGCGACGCTGAAGCTTTCTTT
-,TRBV5-1,TRBD1,TRBJ1-4,CASSSGTGPPNEKLFF,TGCGCCAGCAGCTCGGGGACAGGACCCCCTAATGAAAAACTGTTTTTT
-,TRBV2,TRBD2,TRBJ2-2,CASTSGVSTGELFF,TGTGCCAGCACTAGCGGGGTTTCCACCGGGGAGCTGTTTTTT
-,TRBV28,-,TRBJ1-3,CASSQGLRNTIYF,TGTGCCAGCTCCCAGGGCTTACGAAACACCATATATTTT
-,TRBV7-3,TRBD2,TRBJ2-3,CASSTTIPGLAGATDTQYF,TGTGCCAGCAGCACTACCATTCCGGGACTAGCGGGAGCCACAGATACGCAGTATTTT
-,TRBV9,-,TRBJ2-7,CASSEQGHPPGEQYF,TGTGCCAGCAGCGAACAGGGTCATCCTCCTGGGGAGCAGTACTTC
-,TRBV19,TRBD1,TRBJ1-2,CASSIDLSTGAYGYTF,TGTGCCAGTAGTATAGATCTGTCGACAGGGGCCTATGGCTACACCTTC
-,TRBV6-5,-,TRBJ1-5,CASRAGSNQPQHF,TGTGCCAGCAGAGCAGGTAGCAATCAGCCCCAGCATTTT
-,TRBV4-2,TRBD1,TRBJ1-6,CASSQDPTGTARGSPLHF,TGTGCCAGCAGCCAAGATCCGACAGGGACCGCCCGTGGTTCACCCCTCCACTTT
-,TRBV7-7,TRBD2,TRBJ2-1,CASSLEAGASLPYNEQFF,TGTGCTAGCAGCTTAGAAGCGGGAGCATCTCTTCCCTACAATGAGCAGTTCTTC
-,TRBV10-3,-,TRBJ1-5,CAISEMESNQPQHF,TGTGCCATCAGCGAAATGGAGAGCAATCAGCCCCAGCATTTT
-,TRBV24-1,-,TRBJ2-1,CATSDSGIYNEQFF,TGTGCCACCAGTGATTCCGGGATTTACAATGAGCAGTTCTTC
-,TRBV5-1,-,TRBJ2-4,CASSLVGVQNIQYF,TGCGCCAGCAGCTTGGTAGGGGTGCAAAACATTCAGTACTTC
-,TRBV19,TRBD2,TRBJ2-7,CASSIQGLAGGEQYF,TGTGCCAGTAGTATTCAGGGACTAGCGGGAGGTGAGCAGTACTTC
-,TRBV29-1,-,TRBJ1-2,CSVDQGGYGYTF,TGCAGCGTTGACCAGGGCGGCTATGGCTACACCTTC
-,TRBV30,-,TRBJ1-5,CAWWKMGSDQPQHF,TGTGCCTGGTGGAAGATGGGGAGTGATCAGCCCCAGCATTTT
-,TRBV6-2/TRBV6-3,-,TRBJ2-7,CASSSGAGREQYF,TGTGCCAGCAGTTCTGGCGCAGGGCGCGAGCAGTACTTC
-,TRBV18,TRBD1,TRBJ1-2,CASSPSQGNYGYTF,TGTGCCAGCTCACCGTCACAGGGGAACTATGGCTACACCTTC
-,TRBV7-7,-,TRBJ2-1,CASSSPPGNEQFF,TGTGCCAGCAGTTCTCCCCCCGGCAATGAGCAGTTCTTC
-,TRBV27,TRBD1,TRBJ1-5,CASNLVPTGNQPQHF,TGTGCCAGCAACCTAGTACCGACAGGGAATCAGCCCCAGCATTTT
-,TRBV19,TRBD1,TRBJ1-1,CASQNQQSGQLNTEAFF,TGTGCCAGTCAAAACCAACAATCGGGACAGCTGAACACTGAAGCTTTCTTT
-,TRBV9,TRBD2,TRBJ2-2,CASSVALAGAGTGELFF,TGTGCCAGCAGCGTCGCCCTAGCGGGCGCCGGGACCGGGGAGCTGTTTTTT
-,TRBV25-1,TRBD1,TRBJ2-7,CASTRGQGLYEQYF,TGTGCCAGCACGCGGGGACAGGGCCTCTACGAGCAGTACTTC
-,TRBV19,-,TRBJ1-1,CASSDGQTTEAFF,TGTGCCAGTAGTGACGGACAGACTACTGAAGCTTTCTTT
few,TRBV9,TRBD2,TRBJ2-3,CASSVGDYPADTQYF,TGTGCCAGCAGCGTAGGGGACTACCCCGCAGATACGCAGTATTTT
-,TRBV30,TRBD1,TRBJ1-5,CAWRDRGGHQPQHF,TGTGCCTGGAGGGACAGGGGAGGTCATCAGCCCCAGCATTTT
-,TRBV6-4,TRBD2,TRBJ2-3,CASSDSASGGLDTQYF,TGTGCCAGCAGTGACTCGGCCAGCGGGGGGCTGGATACGCAGTATTTT
once,TRBV24-1,-,TRBJ2-3,CATGAQESSTDTQYF,TGTGCCACCGGGGCCCAGGAATCTAGCACAGATACGCAGTATTTT
-,TRBV3-1/TRBV3-2,-,TRBJ2-6,CASSPTQSSGANVLTF,TGTGCCAGCTCCCCTACACAGAGCTCTGGGGCCAACGTCCTGACTTTC
once,TRBV19,-,TRBJ1-1,CASSPETGALNTEAFF,TGTGCCAGTAGTCCCGAGACAGGAGCCCTGAACACTGAAGCTTTCTTT
-,TRBV9,TRBD1,TRBJ1-1,CASSVGGQGGMNTEAFF,TGTGCCAGCAGCGTAGGCGGACAGGGAGGAATGAACACTGAAGCTTTCTTT
-,TRBV4-3,-,TRBJ2-1,CASSQDLRLGNYNEQFF,TGCGCCAGCAGCCAAGATCTCCGACTAGGCAACTACAATGAGCAGTTCTTC
-,TRBV18,-,TRBJ1-2,CASSSDINYGYTF,TGTGCCAGCTCATCGGACATAAACTATGGCTACACCTTC
-,TRBV5-1,-,TRBJ2-1,CASSLAQTGLEQFF,TGCGCCAGCAGCTTGGCCCAAACTGGCTTGGAGCAGTTCTTC
-,TRBV7-2,-,TRBJ2-7,CASSLSPATYEQYF,TGTGCCAGCAGCCTCTCCCCGGCCACCTACGAGCAGTACTTC
-,TRBV7-3,-,TRBJ2-1,CASSLGTVNEQFF,TGTGCCAGCAGCTTAGGTACTGTCAATGAGCAGTTCTTC
few,TRBV10-3,-,TRBJ2-1,CAISGMGSNEQFF,TGTGCCATCAGTGGGATGGGGTCCAATGAGCAGTTCTTC
-,TRBV28,-,TRBJ2-7,CASSVLGDGLYEQYF,TGTGCCAGCAGTGTCCTAGGGGACGGCCTCTACGAGCAGTACTTC
-,TRBV24-1,-,TRBJ2-1,CATGQGYNEQFF,TGTGCCACCGGGCAAGGCTACAATGAGCAGTTCTTC
-,TRBV30,-,TRBJ1-1,CAWGGYTEAFF,TGTGCCTGGGGGGGGTACACTGAAGCTTTCTTT
-,TRBV28,-,TRBJ1-2,CASSLAGTTNYGYTF,TGTGCCAGCAGTTTAGCCGGGACAACTAACTATGGCTACACCTTC
many,TRBV19,-,TRBJ2-5,CASSTRPVQETQYF,TGTGCCAGTAGTACCCGACCCGTTCAGGAGACCCAGTACTTC
-,TRBV6-5,-,TRBJ1-2,CASTQDPTGGYTF,TGTGCCAGCACCCAGGACCCAACCGGTGGCTACACCTTC
-,TRBV19,TRBD2,TRBJ2-1,CASSIDLREGLHEQFF,TGTGCCAGTAGTATAGATCTGCGGGAGGGCCTGCATGAGCAGTTCTTC
-,TRBV25-1,TRBD1,TRBJ1-3,CASSARQGVHSGNTIYF,TGTGCCAGCAGTGCCCGACAGGGGGTTCACTCTGGAAACACCATATATTTT
-,TRBV7-9,TRBD1,TRBJ2-5,CASSPQGAQMETQYF,TGTGCCAGCAGCCCTCAGGGGGCGCAGATGGAGACCCAGTACTTC